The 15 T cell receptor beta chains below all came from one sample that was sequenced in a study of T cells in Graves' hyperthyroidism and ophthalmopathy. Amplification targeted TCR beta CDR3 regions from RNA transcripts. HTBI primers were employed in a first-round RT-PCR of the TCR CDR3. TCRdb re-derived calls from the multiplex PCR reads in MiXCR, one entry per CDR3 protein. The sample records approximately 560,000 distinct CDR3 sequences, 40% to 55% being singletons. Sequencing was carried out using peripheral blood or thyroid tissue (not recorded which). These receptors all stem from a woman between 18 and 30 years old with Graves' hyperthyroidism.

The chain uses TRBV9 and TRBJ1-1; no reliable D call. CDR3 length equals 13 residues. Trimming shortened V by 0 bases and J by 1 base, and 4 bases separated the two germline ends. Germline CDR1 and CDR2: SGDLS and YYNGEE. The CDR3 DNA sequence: TGTGCCAGCAGCGTAGTCGCGAACACTGAAGCTTTCTTT. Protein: CASSVVANTEAFF. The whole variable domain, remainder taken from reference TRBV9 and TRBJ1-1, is DSGVTQTPKHLITATGQRVTLRCSPRSGDLSVYWYQQSLDQGLQFLIQYYNGEERAKGNILERFSAQQFPDLHSELNLSSLELGDSALYFCASSVVANTEAFFGQGTRLTVV.

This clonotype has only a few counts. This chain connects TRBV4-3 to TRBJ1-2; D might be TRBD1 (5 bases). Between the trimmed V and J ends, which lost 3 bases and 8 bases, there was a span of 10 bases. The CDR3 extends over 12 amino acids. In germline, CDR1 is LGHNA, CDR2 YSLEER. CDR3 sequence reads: CASSQGEPGYTF. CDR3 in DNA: TGCGCCAGCAGCCAGGGGGAGCCGGGCTACACCTTC.

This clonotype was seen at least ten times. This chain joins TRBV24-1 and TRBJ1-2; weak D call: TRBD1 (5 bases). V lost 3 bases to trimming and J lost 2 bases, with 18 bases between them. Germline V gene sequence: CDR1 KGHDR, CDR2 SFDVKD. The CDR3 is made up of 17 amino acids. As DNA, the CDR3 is TGTGCCACCAGTGATCCCGATAGGACCAAGGGGAACTATGGCTACACCTTC. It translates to CATSDPDRTKGNYGYTF.

CDR3 bases: TGTGCTAGAGATGAGGGACAGAATAGCAATCAGCCCCAGCATTTT. It encodes CARDEGQNSNQPQHF. V gene TRBV25-1 combines with J gene TRBJ1-5; 7 nucleotides match TRBD1. Germline assignment: CDR1 MGHDK and CDR2 SYGVNS. The CDR3 loop spans 15 amino acids. The entire variable domain, with the rest obtained from reference TRBV25-1 and TRBJ1-5, is as follows: EADIYQTPRYLVIGTGKKITLECSQTMGHDKMYWYQQDPGMELHLIHYSYGVNSTEKGDLSSESTVSRIRTEHFPLTLESARPSHTSQYLCARDEGQNSNQPQHFGDGTRLSIL.

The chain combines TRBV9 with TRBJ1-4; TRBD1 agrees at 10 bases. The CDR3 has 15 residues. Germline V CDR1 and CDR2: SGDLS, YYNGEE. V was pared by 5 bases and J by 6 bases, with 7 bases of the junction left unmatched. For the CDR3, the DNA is TGTGCCAGCAGTCGAGAGGACAGGGGGGATGAAAAACTGTTTTTT. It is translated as CASSREDRGDEKLFF. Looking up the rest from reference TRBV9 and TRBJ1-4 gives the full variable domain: DSGVTQTPKHLITATGQRVTLRCSPRSGDLSVYWYQQSLDQGLQFLIQYYNGEERAKGNILERFSAQQFPDLHSELNLSSLELGDSALYFCASSREDRGDEKLFFGSGTQLSVL.

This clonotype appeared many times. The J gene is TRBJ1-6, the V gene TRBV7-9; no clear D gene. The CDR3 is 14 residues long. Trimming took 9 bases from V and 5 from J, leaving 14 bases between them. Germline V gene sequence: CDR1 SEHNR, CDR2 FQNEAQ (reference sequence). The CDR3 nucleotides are TGTGCCAGTGAGAGGCTAACAAATAATTCACCCCTCCACTTT. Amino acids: CASERLTNNSPLHF.

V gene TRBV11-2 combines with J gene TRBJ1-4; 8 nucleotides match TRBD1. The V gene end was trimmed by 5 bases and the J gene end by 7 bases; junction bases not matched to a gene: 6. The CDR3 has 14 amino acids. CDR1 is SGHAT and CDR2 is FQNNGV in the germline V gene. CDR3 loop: CASSMTGAGEKLFF. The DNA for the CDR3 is TGTGCCAGCAGCATGACAGGGGCGGGTGAAAAACTGTTTTTT.

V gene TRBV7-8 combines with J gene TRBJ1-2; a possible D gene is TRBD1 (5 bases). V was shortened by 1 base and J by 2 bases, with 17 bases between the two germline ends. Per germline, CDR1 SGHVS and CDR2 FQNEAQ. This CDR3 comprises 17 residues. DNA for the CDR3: TGTGCCAGCAGCTTAGTGTTGACAGCCACCCTGAACTATGGCTACACCTTC. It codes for CASSLVLTATLNYGYTF.

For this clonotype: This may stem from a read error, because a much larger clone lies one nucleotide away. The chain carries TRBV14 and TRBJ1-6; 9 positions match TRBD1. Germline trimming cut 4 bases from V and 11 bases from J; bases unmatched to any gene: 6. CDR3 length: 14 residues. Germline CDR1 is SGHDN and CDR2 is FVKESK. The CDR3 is CASSPGQGLTPLHF. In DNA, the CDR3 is TGTGCCAGCAGCCCAGGACAGGGGTTGACACCCCTCCACTTT. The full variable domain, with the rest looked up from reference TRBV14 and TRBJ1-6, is EAGVTQFPSHSVIEKGQTVTLRCDPISGHDNLYWYRRVMGKEIKFLLHFVKESKQDESGMPNNRFLAERTGGTYSTLKVQPAELEDSGVYFCASSPGQGLTPLHFGNGTRLTVT.

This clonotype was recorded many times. CDR3 nucleotides: TGTGCCAGCAGTGCAGGGAACACCGGGGAGCTGTTTTTT. Amino acid sequence: CASSAGNTGELFF. The chain links TRBV6-5 to TRBJ2-2; D gene unclear. The CDR3 length is 13 residues. CDR1 and CDR2 (germline): MNHEY, SVGAGI. The V gene lost 5 bases and the J gene lost 1 base, with 5 bases spanning the gap.

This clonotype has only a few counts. CDR3 amino acids: CSARPPDRPQHF. The CDR3 DNA reads as TGCAGTGCCAGACCCCCTGATCGGCCCCAGCATTTT. The rearrangement links TRBV20-1 to TRBJ1-5; no clear D gene. Trimming removed 6 bases at V and 9 bases at J, with 15 bases between. The CDR3 spans 12 residues. CDR1 and CDR2 (germline): DFQATT, SNEGSKA (reference sequence).

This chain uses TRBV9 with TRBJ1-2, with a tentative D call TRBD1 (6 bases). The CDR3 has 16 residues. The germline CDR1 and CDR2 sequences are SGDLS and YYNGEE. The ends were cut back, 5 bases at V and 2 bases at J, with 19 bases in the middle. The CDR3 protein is CASSLIHRQGNYGYTF. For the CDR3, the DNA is TGTGCCAGCAGTTTAATCCACCGGCAGGGGAACTATGGCTACACCTTC.

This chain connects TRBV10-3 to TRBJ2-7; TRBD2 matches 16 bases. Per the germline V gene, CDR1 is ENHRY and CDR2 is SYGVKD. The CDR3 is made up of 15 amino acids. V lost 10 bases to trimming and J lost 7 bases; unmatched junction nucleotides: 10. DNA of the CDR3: TGTGCCAGCAGCTCTCCGGGACTAGCGGGAGGGGAGCAGTACTTC. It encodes CASSSPGLAGGEQYF.

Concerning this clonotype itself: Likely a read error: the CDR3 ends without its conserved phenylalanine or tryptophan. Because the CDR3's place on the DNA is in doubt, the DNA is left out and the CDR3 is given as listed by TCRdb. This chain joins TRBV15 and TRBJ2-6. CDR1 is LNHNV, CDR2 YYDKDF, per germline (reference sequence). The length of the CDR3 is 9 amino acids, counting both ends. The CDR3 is CATSSRRTS.

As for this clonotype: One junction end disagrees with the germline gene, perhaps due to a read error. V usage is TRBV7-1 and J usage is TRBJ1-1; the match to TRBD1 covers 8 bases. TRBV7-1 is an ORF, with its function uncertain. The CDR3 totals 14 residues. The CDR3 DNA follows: TGTGCCGGCAGCGCGAGACAGGGGTTGACTGAAGCTTTCTTT. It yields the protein CAGSARQGLTEAFF.